This T cell receptor beta chain was captured by sequencing in a study of STAT3 mutations in large granular lymphocyte leukemia. Study-wide background: Roughly half the longitudinally sequenced T-LGLL patients had canonical STAT3 mutations.

Sequencing was performed with immunoSEQ multiplex PCR; in TCRdb, only in-frame clones are kept and a portion is missing. The sample contains tens of thousands of clones, about 81% of which appear only once. Findings of the study overall: Variable sampling intervals and differing treatment regimens complicated linking therapy response to TCR clonal burden changes. At least one immunodominant TCR beta clonotype appeared in every T-cell large granular lymphocyte leukemia patient.

This clone was picked up a small number of times. Its antigen is unidentified. Material for sequencing was PBMCs. This clonotype originated in a human donor with T large granular lymphocyte leukemia. Some clones in this sample may be carry-over from other donors' samples.

CDR3 DNA: TGCGCCAGCAGCCAAGGCAGGGCAGCCAGGGACACTGAAGCTTTCTTT. Encoded protein: CASSQGRAARDTEAFF. The chain joins TRBV4-1 to TRBJ1-1; TRBD1 is a possible D gene (5 bases). The CDR3 runs 16 residues. V was trimmed by 1 base and J by 3 bases, leaving 15 bases between them. The germline gives CDR1 MGHRA, CDR2 YSYEKL.